Below are 26 T cell receptor beta chains sequenced from a single sample in a study of cytomegalovirus exposure and HLA in healthy donors. The method was immunoSEQ multiplex PCR; TCRdb's version includes in-frame clones alone and lacks a portion of them. The sample lists about 110,000 clones, around 89% occurring once. Sequencing used PBMCs. Every receptor here comes from a woman in her twenties or thirties in good health and CMV-seropositive.

This clone was counted a single time. The gene calls are TRBV7-9 and TRBJ2-5, with TRBD2 matching 9 bases. The CDR3 extends over 14 amino acids. CDR1 SEHNR and CDR2 FQNEAQ come from the germline V gene (reference sequence). V shed 5 bases, J shed 2 bases, and the junction held 3 bases outside the gene matches. CDR3 protein: CASSQGLAQETQYF. The CDR3 DNA is TGTGCCAGCAGCCAAGGACTAGCGCAAGAGACCCAGTACTTC.

This clone was detected a few times. J is TRBJ1-5 and V is TRBV15; possible D gene TRBD1, 6 bases. Trimming cost V 3 bases and J 3 bases, with 12 bases left between them. The CDR3 runs 15 residues. Germline CDR1 and CDR2: LNHNV and YYDKDF (reference sequence). CDR3 sequence: CATSSRQAYNQPQHF. CDR3 in DNA: TGTGCCACCAGCAGTAGACAGGCTTACAATCAGCCCCAGCATTTT.

The rearrangement uses TRBV5-1 and TRBJ2-7, with a weak D call TRBD2 (6 bases). The CDR3 contains 13 residues. V was cut by 2 bases and J by 1 base, with 7 bases left in between. Germline lookup yields CDR1 SGHRS and CDR2 YFSETQ. CDR3 loop: CASSFAGSYEQYF. The CDR3 nucleotides read TGCGCCAGCAGCTTCGCGGGATCCTACGAGCAGTACTTC.

The chain employs TRBV19 and TRBJ2-1; no clear D gene. The CDR3 has 15 residues. Per the germline V gene, CDR1 is LNHDA and CDR2 is SQIVND (reference sequence). V was clipped by 3 bases and J by 1 base, with 10 bases between them. The DNA for the CDR3 is TGTGCCAGTAGTATTGACGGAGTTTCCTACAATGAGCAGTTCTTC. Translating it yields CASSIDGVSYNEQFF.

J is TRBJ2-1 and V is TRBV2; weak D call: TRBD2 (7 bases). Trimming pared 3 bases from V and 5 bases from J, leaving 14 bases between. The CDR3 covers 15 residues. Germline CDR1 and CDR2: SNHLY and FYNNEI. CDR3 DNA: TGTGCCAGCAGTGAGGTCAGAGGGGGGGACAATGAGCAGTTCTTC. It specifies CASSEVRGGDNEQFF.

V gene TRBV2 combines with J gene TRBJ2-7, with D tentatively TRBD1 (6 bases). Germline values: CDR1 SNHLY, CDR2 FYNNEI. Trimming left V 6 bases short and J 3 bases short, with 15 bases between. The CDR3 has 14 residues. The CDR3 protein is CASRGTQGFYEQYF. The CDR3 coding sequence is TGTGCCAGCAGGGGTACTCAGGGGTTCTACGAGCAGTACTTC. Using reference TRBV2 and TRBJ2-7 for the parts outside the CDR3, the full variable domain is EPEVTQTPSHQVTQMGQEVILRCVPISNHLYFYWYRQILGQKVEFLVSFYNNEISEKSEIFDDQFSVERPDGSNFTLKIRSTKLEDSAMYFCASRGTQGFYEQYFGPGTRLTVT.

The chain has TRBV4-3 and TRBJ2-2; D is perhaps TRBD2 (5 bases). Trimming pared 1 base from V and 7 bases from J, leaving 10 bases between. The CDR3 length is 14 residues. The germline gives CDR1 LGHNA, CDR2 YSLEER. The CDR3 is CASSQVGSIGELFF. DNA for the CDR3: TGCGCCAGCAGCCAAGTAGGGAGTATCGGGGAGCTGTTTTTT.

There are a few counts of this clone. The chain joins TRBV5-1 to TRBJ2-7; 13 nucleotides match TRBD2. Germline V gene lookup returns CDR1 SGHRS and CDR2 YFSETQ. The CDR3 length is 15 residues. The V gene end was trimmed by 3 bases and the J gene end by 7 bases; junction bases not matched to a gene: 7. The chain's CDR3 is CASSWTGLAGREQYF. The CDR3 coding sequence is TGCGCCAGCAGCTGGACGGGACTAGCGGGAAGGGAGCAGTACTTC.

The chain uses TRBV19 and TRBJ1-5; 8 positions match TRBD1. The germline gives CDR1 LNHDA, CDR2 SQIVND (reference sequence). The CDR3 loop spans 15 amino acids. V lost 5 bases and J lost 4; bases outside the gene matches: 7. DNA for the CDR3: TGTGCCAGTAGTGGGAGGCAGGGGGCGAATCAGCCCCAGCATTTT. Encoded protein: CASSGRQGANQPQHF.

The chain uses TRBV27 and TRBJ1-6, with D possibly being TRBD1 (6 bases). The ends were cut back, 7 bases at V and 6 bases at J, with 13 bases in the middle. Germline CDR1 is MNHEY and CDR2 is SMNVEV (reference sequence). CDR3 size: 14 residues. CDR3 region: CASKTGHLNSPLHF. The CDR3 nucleotides are TGTGCCAGCAAAACGGGACACCTTAATTCACCCCTCCACTTT.

The chain combines TRBV6-5 with TRBJ1-2; a possible D gene is TRBD1 (6 bases). The length of the CDR3 is 13 residues. The germline CDR1 and CDR2 sequences are MNHEY and SVGAGI. V lost 6 bases, J lost 8 bases, and 16 bases lay in between. The CDR3 nucleotides are TGTGCCAGCAGACCAACAGGGCCGGGGGGCTACACCTTC. Its protein is CASRPTGPGGYTF.

The chain carries TRBV19 and TRBJ1-5; no reliable D call. Trimming pared 1 base from V and 9 bases from J, leaving 10 bases between. Germline V gene sequence: CDR1 LNHDA, CDR2 SQIVND (reference sequence). The CDR3 extends over 13 amino acids. The CDR3 region has the DNA TGTGCCAGTAGTATAGGCCGGGATGGGCCCCAGCATTTT. Its protein is CASSIGRDGPQHF.

This chain links TRBV4-2 with TRBJ2-3, with TRBD2 matching 10 bases. The CDR3 contains 16 residues. The J segment lost 1 base and the V segment lost 3 bases, leaving 4 bases of the junction unmatched. Germline loops: CDR1 LGHNA, CDR2 YNFKEQ. The CDR3 region has the DNA TGTGCCAGCAGCCAGGCTCTAGCGGGGGGCACAGATACGCAGTATTTT. This encodes CASSQALAGGTDTQYF.

The chain links TRBV7-2 to TRBJ2-7; tentative D call: TRBD2 (5 bases). The germline CDR1 and CDR2 sequences are SGHTA and FQGNSA. The CDR3 is 14 amino acids. V was pared by 0 bases and J by 4 bases, with 10 bases between. The CDR3 protein is CASSLAGGSYEQYF. CDR3 in DNA: TGTGCCAGCAGCTTAGCAGGCGGGTCTTACGAGCAGTACTTC.

The chain employs TRBV7-2 and TRBJ2-1; D ambiguous. The CDR3 has 14 amino acids. Deletions cut 1 base from V and 5 bases from J, with 9 bases between. Germline V gene data show CDR1 as SGHTA and CDR2 as FQGNSA. Written as DNA, the CDR3 is TGTGCCAGCAGCTTAGGGGCAGCCCACAATGAGCAGTTCTTC. It specifies CASSLGAAHNEQFF.

The chain recombines TRBV7-9 with TRBJ1-6; TRBD1 matches at 7 bases. Germline V gene sequence: CDR1 SEHNR, CDR2 FQNEAQ (reference sequence). With V trimmed by 6 bases and J by 10 bases, 9 bases remained unmatched. The length of the CDR3 is 14 residues. CDR3 DNA sequence: TGTGCCAGCAGGTGGGACAGCCTTTTATCACCCCTCCACTTT. This codes for CASRWDSLLSPLHF.

This clone was detected only once. V usage is TRBV19 and J usage is TRBJ1-5; 9 nucleotides agree with TRBD1. V shed 5 bases, J shed 7 bases, and the junction held 12 bases outside the gene matches. The CDR3 runs 16 residues. CDR1 and CDR2 from the germline V gene are LNHDA and SQIVND (reference sequence). For the CDR3, the DNA is TGTGCCAGTAGTGTCGGGACAGGGAGCTGGGGACAGCCCCAGCATTTT. Encoded protein: CASSVGTGSWGQPQHF. The complete variable domain, with remaining parts taken from reference TRBV19 and TRBJ1-5, reads DGGITQSPKYLFRKEGQNVTLSCEQNLNHDAMYWYRQDPGQGLRLIYYSQIVNDFQKGDIAEGYSVSREKKESFPLTVTSAQKNPTAFYLCASSVGTGSWGQPQHFGDGTRLSIL.

CDR3 in amino acids: CASSIGGLDILSEQYF. CDR3 bases: TGTGCCAGTAGTATAGGCGGTTTGGACATCTTGTCTGAGCAGTACTTC. This chain uses TRBV19 with TRBJ2-7; TRBD1 might be the D (5 bases). The V and J ends lost 1 base and 7 bases respectively, with 20 bases between them. The germline gives CDR1 LNHDA, CDR2 SQIVND (reference sequence). This CDR3 comprises 16 residues.

The chain has TRBV5-1 and TRBJ2-2; no clear D. The CDR3 has 15 residues. Germline CDR1 SGHRS, CDR2 YFSETQ. V shed 1 base and J shed 4 bases, with 11 bases lying between them. In DNA form, the CDR3 reads TGCGCCAGCAGCTTGCGGTCGCGAGGCACCGGGGAGCTGTTTTTT. This codes for CASSLRSRGTGELFF.

The chain links TRBV30 to TRBJ2-7; possible D gene TRBD1, 5 bases. The CDR3 contains 14 residues. Germline CDR1 is GTSNPN and CDR2 is SVGIG (reference sequence). Between the trimmed V and J ends, which lost 2 bases and 6 bases, there was a span of 17 bases. CDR3 coding DNA: TGTGCCTGGAGTTTTTGGTCAGGGCACAGCGAGCAGTACTTC. Residues: CAWSFWSGHSEQYF.

V is TRBV5-1 and J is TRBJ2-1; D perhaps matches TRBD1 (7 bases). Germline V gene lookup returns CDR1 SGHRS and CDR2 YFSETQ. This CDR3 region has 13 residues. Trimming removed 7 bases from V and 4 bases from J, with 12 bases in between. The CDR3 region has the DNA TGCGCCAGCTCGCCAGGGGGGTACAATGAGCAGTTCTTC. Translating it yields CASSPGGYNEQFF.

This chain links TRBV20-1 with TRBJ2-5, with a weak D call TRBD2 (6 bases). The germline V and J ends were trimmed by 5 bases and 4 bases, with 8 bases remaining between them. This CDR3 is 11 amino acids long. The germline V gene encodes CDR1 DFQATT and CDR2 SNEGSKA (reference sequence). The CDR3 sequence is CSAWRAETQYF. CDR3 bases: TGCAGTGCTTGGAGGGCAGAGACCCAGTACTTC.

The chain recombines TRBV10-3 with TRBJ2-2, with 10 nucleotides matching TRBD1. The CDR3 loop spans 15 amino acids. The V segment lost 7 bases and the J segment 4 bases; nucleotides outside the gene matches: 6. Germline CDR1 reads ENHRY; CDR2 reads SYGVKD. The DNA of the CDR3 is TGTGCCATCATGTCCGGGACAGGGGTCACCGGGGAGCTGTTTTTT. It translates to CAIMSGTGVTGELFF.

As concerns this clone: The junction departs from germline at one end; a sequencing error may be responsible. V gene TRBV5-1 combines with J gene TRBJ2-7; 10 bases map to TRBD1. Germline V CDR1 and CDR2: SGHRS, YFSETQ. The CDR3 sequence is 15 residues long. The CDR3 DNA follows: TGCGCCAGCAGTTTGGGGACAGGGGTGATCTACGAGCAGTACTTC. Residues: CASSLGTGVIYEQYF.

The chain has TRBV11-1 and TRBJ2-7; D uncertain. Trimming cost V 6 bases and J 7 bases, with 13 bases left between them. The germline V gene encodes CDR1 SGHAT and CDR2 FQDESV (reference sequence). The CDR3 extends over 12 amino acids. The chain's CDR3 is CASSYNRQEQYF. The CDR3 DNA sequence: TGTGCCAGCAGTTACAACCGTCAGGAGCAGTACTTC.

This sequence joins TRBV2 and TRBJ2-3, with 9 bases aligning to TRBD2. V dropped 3 bases and J dropped 4; count of bases not matched to a gene: 5. CDR3 length: 15 residues. The V gene's germline CDR1 is SNHLY and CDR2 FYNNEI. DNA of the CDR3: TGTGCCAGCAGTGACAGAGCGGGGGGCGCAGATACGCAGTATTTT. Translated, it gives CASSDRAGGADTQYF. Supplemented by reference TRBV2 and TRBJ2-3, the full variable domain reads EPEVTQTPSHQVTQMGQEVILRCVPISNHLYFYWYRQILGQKVEFLVSFYNNEISEKSEIFDDQFSVERPDGSNFTLKIRSTKLEDSAMYFCASSDRAGGADTQYFGPGTRLTVL.